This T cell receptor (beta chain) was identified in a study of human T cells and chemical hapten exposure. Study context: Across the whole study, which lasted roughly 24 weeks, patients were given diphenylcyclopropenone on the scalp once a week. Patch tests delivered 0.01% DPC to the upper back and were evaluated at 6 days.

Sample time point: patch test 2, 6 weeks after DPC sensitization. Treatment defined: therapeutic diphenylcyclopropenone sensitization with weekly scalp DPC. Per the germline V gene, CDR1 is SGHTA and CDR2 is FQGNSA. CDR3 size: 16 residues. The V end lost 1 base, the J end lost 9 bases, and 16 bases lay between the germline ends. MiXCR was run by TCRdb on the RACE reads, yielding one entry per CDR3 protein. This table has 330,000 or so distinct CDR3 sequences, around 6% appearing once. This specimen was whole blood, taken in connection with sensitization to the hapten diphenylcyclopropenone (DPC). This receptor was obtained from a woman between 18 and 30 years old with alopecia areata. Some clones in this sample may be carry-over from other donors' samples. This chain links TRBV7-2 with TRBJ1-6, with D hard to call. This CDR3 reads CASSLVLGSRGSPLHF. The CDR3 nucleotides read TGTGCCAGCAGCTTAGTTTTGGGGTCACGGGGTTCACCCCTCCACTTT. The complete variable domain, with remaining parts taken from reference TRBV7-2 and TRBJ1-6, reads GAGVSQSPSNKVTEKGKDVELRCDPISGHTALYWYRQSLGQGLEFLIYFQGNSAPDKSGLPSDRFSAERTGGSVSTLTIQRTQQEDSAVYLCASSLVLGSRGSPLHFGNGTRLTVT.